The clone carrying this T cell receptor (beta chain) was detected only a few times. Its antigen remains unidentified. Sample time point: sample taken at primary tumor resection. Unsorted whole RNA of tumor, nontumor lung or frozen PBMC was sequenced. This sample is part of a study of spatial heterogeneity in lung cancer. As for the study in general: Detection consistently yielded more beta chains than alpha chains. More than eight raw reads, on average, carried each unique TCR and UMI combination.

Study-wide findings and caveats: Mutation tallies in tumors tracked expanded intratumoral alpha and beta TCR counts.

Per the germline V gene, CDR1 is DFQATT and CDR2 is SNEGSKA (reference sequence). The CDR3 spans 13 residues. Trimming left V 6 bases short and J 0 bases short, with 11 bases between. TCR cDNA molecules each carried a unique molecular identifier. TCRdb ran MiXCR on the 5' RACE reads and lists one entry per CDR3 protein. The sample contains around 95,000 distinct CDR3 sequences, 4.4% of which appear only once. The J gene is TRBJ1-2, the V gene TRBV20-1; D ambiguous. The material was lung tumor tissue, obtained at surgery. This sequence originates from a male donor with early-stage non-small cell lung cancer. The CDR3 sequence: CSATTGTNYGYTF. CDR3 nucleotides: TGCAGTGCCACAACCGGGACTAACTATGGCTACACCTTC.